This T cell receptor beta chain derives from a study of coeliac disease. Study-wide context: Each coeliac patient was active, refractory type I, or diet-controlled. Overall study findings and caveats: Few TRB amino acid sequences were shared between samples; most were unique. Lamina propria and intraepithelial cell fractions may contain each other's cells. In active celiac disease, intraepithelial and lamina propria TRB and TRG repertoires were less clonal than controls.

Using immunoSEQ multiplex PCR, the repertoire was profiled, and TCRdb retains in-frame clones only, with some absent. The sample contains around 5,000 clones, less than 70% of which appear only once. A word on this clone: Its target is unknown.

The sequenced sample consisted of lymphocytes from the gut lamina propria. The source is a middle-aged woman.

This chain's CDR3 is CASSLYGNTEAFF. CDR3 DNA: TGTGCCAGCAGCTTGTACGGGAACACTGAAGCTTTCTTT. V is TRBV7-2 and J is TRBJ1-1, with D hard to call. The CDR3 runs 13 residues. V was clipped by 3 bases and J by 1 base, with 6 bases between them. Per the germline V gene, CDR1 is SGHTA and CDR2 is FQGNSA.